Listed below are T cell receptor beta chains from one sample, sequenced in a study of identical twins. TCRdb ran MiXCR on the 5' RACE reads and lists one entry per CDR3 protein. The sample includes roughly 350,000 distinct CDR3 sequences, more than 9% seen only once; the top ten take approximately 7.9%. These sequences were also reported in another study, on yellow fever vaccine responses in identical twins.

Sequenced sample: CD8+ T cells sorted from blood. These receptors came from a woman aged 18-35 years in good health. CDR3s include the opening cysteine and the closing phenylalanine or tryptophan. Fields, in order: J gene, D gene, V gene, CDR3 protein. D genes are given only for firm matches.

J gene: TRBJ2-7; D gene: -; V gene: TRBV5-1; CDR3 protein: CASSQPGRNLPYEQYF
J gene: TRBJ2-1; D gene: TRBD2; V gene: TRBV11-3; CDR3 protein: CASSLDPLAGPEEEQFF
J gene: TRBJ1-1; D gene: TRBD1; V gene: TRBV7-9; CDR3 protein: CASSPWTGKDTEAFF
J gene: TRBJ1-2; D gene: -; V gene: TRBV7-9; CDR3 protein: CASSFTSGSLGYTF
J gene: TRBJ2-7; D gene: -; V gene: TRBV2; CDR3 protein: CASIMTEVRPSYEQYF
J gene: TRBJ2-1; D gene: -; V gene: TRBV14; CDR3 protein: CASSQASSVTVAYNEQFF
J gene: TRBJ2-1; D gene: -; V gene: TRBV10-3; CDR3 protein: CAISESSLQWADDEQFF
J gene: TRBJ2-1; D gene: TRBD2; V gene: TRBV19; CDR3 protein: CASSLGLAGYYNEQFF
J gene: TRBJ2-7; D gene: TRBD2; V gene: TRBV25-1; CDR3 protein: CASSSTSALQYEQYF
J gene: TRBJ2-1; D gene: -; V gene: TRBV28; CDR3 protein: CASSLFQGEQFF
J gene: TRBJ2-5; D gene: TRBD2; V gene: TRBV4-1; CDR3 protein: CASSQTLAGGPETQYF
J gene: TRBJ2-7; D gene: -; V gene: TRBV28; CDR3 protein: CASSIISGKSYEQYF
J gene: TRBJ2-1; D gene: TRBD1; V gene: TRBV5-1; CDR3 protein: CASSPDWGQGSSYNEQFF
J gene: TRBJ2-1; D gene: -; V gene: TRBV5-1; CDR3 protein: CASSRPAGPYNEQFF
J gene: TRBJ2-1; D gene: -; V gene: TRBV27; CDR3 protein: CASSLSKTEQFF
J gene: TRBJ2-7; D gene: -; V gene: TRBV6-2/TRBV6-3; CDR3 protein: CASSYSKSWDSLSRGYEQYF
J gene: TRBJ2-1; D gene: -; V gene: TRBV6-4; CDR3 protein: CASSDRGGVDEQLF
J gene: TRBJ2-7; D gene: -; V gene: TRBV12-3/TRBV12-4; CDR3 protein: CASSLSGLGGGSTYEQYF
J gene: TRBJ1-3; D gene: -; V gene: TRBV7-9; CDR3 protein: CASSPRWGQQGNTIYF
J gene: TRBJ1-1; D gene: TRBD1; V gene: TRBV19; CDR3 protein: CAASRYRGFEAFF
J gene: TRBJ1-2; D gene: -; V gene: TRBV27; CDR3 protein: CASRPNRRDSNYGYTF
J gene: TRBJ1-5; D gene: TRBD1; V gene: TRBV28; CDR3 protein: CASSRGTGAFLGNQPQHF
J gene: TRBJ1-2; D gene: -; V gene: TRBV10-3; CDR3 protein: CATGPQEASPTGGYTF
J gene: TRBJ2-7; D gene: TRBD2; V gene: TRBV20-1; CDR3 protein: CSARDYKVSSGDSYEQYF
J gene: TRBJ1-1; D gene: -; V gene: TRBV29-1; CDR3 protein: CSGNQGFYTEAFF
J gene: TRBJ2-2; D gene: -; V gene: TRBV11-1; CDR3 protein: CASSPTDQRTGRPGELFF
J gene: TRBJ2-3; D gene: TRBD2; V gene: TRBV12-3/TRBV12-4; CDR3 protein: CASSTIRAGGTDTQYF
J gene: TRBJ2-1; D gene: -; V gene: TRBV12-3/TRBV12-4; CDR3 protein: CASRPLSSYNEQFF
J gene: TRBJ2-5; D gene: -; V gene: TRBV7-2; CDR3 protein: CASSEKWLEGQETQYF
J gene: TRBJ2-7; D gene: -; V gene: TRBV5-1; CDR3 protein: CASSLMGDGAQYF
J gene: TRBJ2-4; D gene: TRBD2; V gene: TRBV2; CDR3 protein: CASSTSGRHIQYF
J gene: TRBJ2-2; D gene: TRBD2; V gene: TRBV12-3/TRBV12-4; CDR3 protein: CASSLVTGRTSGTVGGPNTGELFF
J gene: TRBJ1-1; D gene: TRBD1; V gene: TRBV5-5; CDR3 protein: CASSLGTGGNTEAFF
J gene: TRBJ1-4; D gene: -; V gene: TRBV12-3/TRBV12-4; CDR3 protein: CASTLRGYGEKLFF
J gene: TRBJ2-1; D gene: TRBD1; V gene: TRBV12-3/TRBV12-4; CDR3 protein: CASSLVRDRGRNEQFF
J gene: TRBJ1-5; D gene: -; V gene: TRBV7-2; CDR3 protein: CASSLASVNNQPQHF
J gene: TRBJ2-2; D gene: -; V gene: TRBV13; CDR3 protein: CASSPSGGRGITGELFF
J gene: TRBJ2-3; D gene: TRBD2; V gene: TRBV2; CDR3 protein: CASSDYSTSGLVADTQYF
J gene: TRBJ1-2; D gene: TRBD1; V gene: TRBV20-1; CDR3 protein: CSARATGQGASYGYTF
J gene: TRBJ2-7; D gene: -; V gene: TRBV5-1; CDR3 protein: CASSSDAAYEQYF
J gene: TRBJ2-1; D gene: TRBD2; V gene: TRBV9; CDR3 protein: CASSDFAGLAGDNEQFF
J gene: TRBJ2-1; D gene: TRBD2; V gene: TRBV2; CDR3 protein: CASIMGRGSGSWNEQFF
J gene: TRBJ2-1; D gene: TRBD1; V gene: TRBV7-9; CDR3 protein: CASSSRDRGTYNEQFF
J gene: TRBJ2-3; D gene: -; V gene: TRBV2; CDR3 protein: CASTTDRSTDTQYF
J gene: TRBJ1-1; D gene: -; V gene: TRBV20-1; CDR3 protein: CSARTAGNTEAFF
J gene: TRBJ2-1; D gene: -; V gene: TRBV25-1; CDR3 protein: CASDGGLGNEQFF
J gene: TRBJ2-3; D gene: TRBD2; V gene: TRBV7-3; CDR3 protein: CASTPSPREKRDTQYF
J gene: TRBJ2-1; D gene: -; V gene: TRBV3-1; CDR3 protein: CASSQEFGEQFF
J gene: TRBJ2-7; D gene: TRBD1; V gene: TRBV13; CDR3 protein: CASSVDRVRYEQYF
J gene: TRBJ2-3; D gene: -; V gene: TRBV27; CDR3 protein: CASSLARAGGTDTQYF